The 2 T cell receptor beta chains listed next were all sequenced from one sample in a study of cytomegalovirus exposure and HLA in healthy donors. The PCR used 60 Vbeta and 13 Jbeta primers. TCRdb's copy holds only in-frame clones and misses some; the assay was immunoSEQ multiplex PCR. The sample holds 190,000 or so clones, 83% seen once. The material sequenced was PBMCs. These receptors all stem from a man in his forties or fifties in good health and CMV-seronegative.

This clone was counted between two and nine times. V is TRBV2 and J is TRBJ1-5, with D possibly TRBD1 on 6 matching bases. Per the germline V gene, CDR1 is SNHLY and CDR2 is FYNNEI. The ends were cut back, 7 bases at V and 0 bases at J, with 7 bases in the middle. The CDR3 runs to 13 residues. CDR3 DNA sequence: TGTGCCAGCAAGGGGGTTAGCAATCAGCCCCAGCATTTT. The encoded protein is CASKGVSNQPQHF.

As for this clone: Sequence at one end of the junction differs from germline and may be a read error. The J gene is TRBJ2-1, the V gene TRBV6-5; D gene unclear. CDR1 and CDR2 from the germline V gene are MNHEY and SVGAGI. The CDR3 contains 14 residues. In DNA, the CDR3 is TGTGCCAGCAGTTACTCGAACTCCGACAATGAGCAGTTCTTC. It yields the protein CASSYSNSDNEQFF.